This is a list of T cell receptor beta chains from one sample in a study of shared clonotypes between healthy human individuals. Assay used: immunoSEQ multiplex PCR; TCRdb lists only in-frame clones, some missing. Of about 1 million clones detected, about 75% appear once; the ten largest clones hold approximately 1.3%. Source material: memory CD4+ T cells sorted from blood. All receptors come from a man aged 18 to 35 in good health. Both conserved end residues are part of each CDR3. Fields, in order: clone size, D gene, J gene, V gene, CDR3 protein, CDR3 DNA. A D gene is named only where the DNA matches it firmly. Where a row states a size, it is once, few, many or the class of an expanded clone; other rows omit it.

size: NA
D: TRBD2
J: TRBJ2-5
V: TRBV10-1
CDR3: CASSDGTKETQYF
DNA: TGCGCCAGCAGTGATGGGACTAAAGAGACCCAGTACTTC

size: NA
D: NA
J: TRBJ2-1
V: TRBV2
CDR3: CASSEGPQFF
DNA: TGTGCCAGCAGTGAGGGTCCTCAGTTCTTC

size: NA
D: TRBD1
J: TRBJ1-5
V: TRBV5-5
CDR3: CASSLQPGQNQPQHF
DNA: TGTGCCAGCAGCCTACAACCGGGACAGAATCAGCCCCAGCATTTT

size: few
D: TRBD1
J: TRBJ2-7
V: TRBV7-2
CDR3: CASSLIGTGNYEQYF
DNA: TGTGCCAGCAGCTTAATAGGGACAGGAAACTACGAGCAGTACTTC

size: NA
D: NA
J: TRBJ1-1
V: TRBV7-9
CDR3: CASSPSPWDRSPEAFF
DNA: TGTGCCAGCAGCCCGTCCCCGTGGGACCGCTCCCCTGAAGCTTTCTTT

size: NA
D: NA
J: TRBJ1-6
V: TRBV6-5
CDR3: CASSYVRPYNSPLHF
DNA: TGTGCCAGCAGTTACGTGCGGCCATATAATTCACCCCTCCACTTT

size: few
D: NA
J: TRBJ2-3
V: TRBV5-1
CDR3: CASSYGSDTQYF
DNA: TGCGCCAGCAGCTACGGATCAGATACGCAGTATTTT

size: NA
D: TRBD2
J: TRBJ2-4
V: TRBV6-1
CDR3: CASSLYTSENIQYF
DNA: TGTGCCAGCAGTCTATACACTAGCGAAAACATTCAGTACTTC

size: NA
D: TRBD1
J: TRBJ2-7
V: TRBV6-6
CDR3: CASSYSKGQGYEQYF
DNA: TGTGCCAGCAGTTACTCGAAGGGACAGGGTTACGAGCAGTACTTC

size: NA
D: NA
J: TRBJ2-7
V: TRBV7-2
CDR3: CASSLGSGSSYEQYF
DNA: TGTGCCAGCAGCTTAGGTAGCGGAAGCTCCTACGAGCAGTACTTC

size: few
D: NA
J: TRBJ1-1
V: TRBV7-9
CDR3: CASSLDTANTEAFF
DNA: TGTGCCAGCAGCTTAGACACAGCGAACACTGAAGCTTTCTTT

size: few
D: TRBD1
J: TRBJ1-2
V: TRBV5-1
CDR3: CASSTRQGANYGYTF
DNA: TGCGCCAGCAGCACAAGACAGGGGGCGAACTATGGCTACACCTTC

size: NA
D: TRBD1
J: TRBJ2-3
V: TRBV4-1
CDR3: CASSYGQGPLPDTQYF
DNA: TGCGCCAGCAGCTACGGACAGGGTCCCCTGCCAGATACGCAGTATTTT

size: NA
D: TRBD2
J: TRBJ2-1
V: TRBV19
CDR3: CASSPASGSYNEQFF
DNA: TGTGCCAGTAGCCCAGCTAGCGGGAGCTACAATGAGCAGTTCTTC

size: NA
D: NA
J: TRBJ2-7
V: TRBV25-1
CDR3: CASSGSPSEQYF
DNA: TGTGCCAGCAGTGGATCACCTAGCGAGCAGTACTTC

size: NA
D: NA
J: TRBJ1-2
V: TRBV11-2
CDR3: CASSTFDPVYGYTF
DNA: TGTGCCAGCAGCACTTTTGACCCGGTCTATGGCTACACCTTC